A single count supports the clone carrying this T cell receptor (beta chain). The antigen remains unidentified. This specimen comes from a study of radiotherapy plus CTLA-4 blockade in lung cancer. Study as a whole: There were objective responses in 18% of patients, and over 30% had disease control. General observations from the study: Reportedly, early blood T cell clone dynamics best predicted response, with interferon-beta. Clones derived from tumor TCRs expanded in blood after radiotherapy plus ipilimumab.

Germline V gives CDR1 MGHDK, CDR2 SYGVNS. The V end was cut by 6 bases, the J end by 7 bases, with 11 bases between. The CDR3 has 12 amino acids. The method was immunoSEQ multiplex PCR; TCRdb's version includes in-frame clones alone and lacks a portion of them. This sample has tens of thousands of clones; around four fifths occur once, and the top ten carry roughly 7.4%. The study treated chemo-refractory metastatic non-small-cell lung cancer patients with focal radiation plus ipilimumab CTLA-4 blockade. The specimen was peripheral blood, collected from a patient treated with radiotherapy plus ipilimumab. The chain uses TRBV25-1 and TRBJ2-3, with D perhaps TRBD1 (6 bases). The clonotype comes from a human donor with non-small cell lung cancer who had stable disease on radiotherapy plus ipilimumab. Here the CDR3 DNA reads TGTGCCAGCAGCTGGGACACCCATACGCAGTATTTT. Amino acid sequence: CASSWDTHTQYF.